The entry that follows covers one T cell receptor (beta chain) sequence. As originally analysed: Reference gene primer amplification in the assay estimated nucleated cell counts. Profiling relied on immunoSEQ multiplex PCR, and the TCRdb table lists in-frame clones only, not all of them. Clone size and V and J calls were adopted from that table, with D and trimming inferred from the DNA. The table shows about 130,000 clones, with about 76% occurring only once. Germline V lookup: CDR1 MDHEN, CDR2 SYDVKM. V lost 2 bases to trimming and J lost 6 bases; unmatched junction nucleotides: 4. CDR3 length: 14 amino acids. The sample is drawn from a study of blood T cell repertoires in COVID-19. Study context: Nucleic acid was either cDNA or gDNA, and it came from T cells, B-cell-depleted T cells, or PBMCs.

The gene calls are TRBV28 and TRBJ2-3; TRBD2 aligns across 8 bases. The receptor was derived from a man at least 80 years old with acute or convalescent COVID-19. Specimen: peripheral blood. CDR3 bases: TGTGCCAGCAGTTTAACGGGGGGGCAGGATACGCAGTATTTT. Amino acids: CASSLTGGQDTQYF.